Sequencing of this TCR beta chain was carried out in a study of T cells after yellow fever vaccination. General study results and limits: Within FACS-sorted repertoires, abundant clonotypes contaminating from the bulk population could be present.

V was pared by 2 bases and J by 2 bases, with 9 bases between. The CDR3 covers 14 residues. CDR1 and CDR2 (germline): KGHSH, LQKENI. The sample holds many counts of this clonotype. Antigen specificity is unknown. TCRdb re-called the 5' RACE reads through MiXCR, storing one row per CDR3 protein. Of about 340,000 distinct CDR3 sequences listed, about 12% are singletons. This TCR was recovered from a man aged 18 to 30 who received the YFV17D yellow fever vaccine. Material: CD4+ T cells sorted from PBMCs, obtained 15 days after the yellow fever booster vaccination. The chain couples TRBV18 to TRBJ2-5; D gene unclear. The chain's CDR3 is CASSPGNRQETQYF. The CDR3 nucleotides read TGTGCCAGCTCACCAGGGAATAGGCAAGAGACCCAGTACTTC. Looking up the rest from reference TRBV18 and TRBJ2-5 gives the full variable domain: NAGVMQNPRHLVRRRGQEARLRCSPMKGHSHVYWYRQLPEEGLKFMVYLQKENIIDESGMPKERFSAEFPKEGPSILRIQQVVRGDSAAYFCASSPGNRQETQYFGPGTRLLVL.